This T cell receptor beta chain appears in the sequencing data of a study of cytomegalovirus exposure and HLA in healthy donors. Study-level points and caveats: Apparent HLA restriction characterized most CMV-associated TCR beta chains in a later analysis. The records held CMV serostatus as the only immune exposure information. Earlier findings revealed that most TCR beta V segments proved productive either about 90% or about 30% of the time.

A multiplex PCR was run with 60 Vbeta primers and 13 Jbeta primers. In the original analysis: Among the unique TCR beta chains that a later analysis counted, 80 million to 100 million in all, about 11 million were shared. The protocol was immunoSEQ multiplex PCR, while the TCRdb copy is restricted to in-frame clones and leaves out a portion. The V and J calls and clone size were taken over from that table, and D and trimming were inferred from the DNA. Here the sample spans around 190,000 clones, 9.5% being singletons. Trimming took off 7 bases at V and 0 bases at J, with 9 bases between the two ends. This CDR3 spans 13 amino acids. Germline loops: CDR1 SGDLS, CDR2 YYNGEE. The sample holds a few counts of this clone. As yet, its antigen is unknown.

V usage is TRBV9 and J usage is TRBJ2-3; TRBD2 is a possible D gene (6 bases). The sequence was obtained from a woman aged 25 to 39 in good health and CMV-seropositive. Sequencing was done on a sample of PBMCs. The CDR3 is CASRRGSTDTQYF. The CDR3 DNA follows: TGTGCCAGCCGGCGGGGTAGCACAGATACGCAGTATTTT.